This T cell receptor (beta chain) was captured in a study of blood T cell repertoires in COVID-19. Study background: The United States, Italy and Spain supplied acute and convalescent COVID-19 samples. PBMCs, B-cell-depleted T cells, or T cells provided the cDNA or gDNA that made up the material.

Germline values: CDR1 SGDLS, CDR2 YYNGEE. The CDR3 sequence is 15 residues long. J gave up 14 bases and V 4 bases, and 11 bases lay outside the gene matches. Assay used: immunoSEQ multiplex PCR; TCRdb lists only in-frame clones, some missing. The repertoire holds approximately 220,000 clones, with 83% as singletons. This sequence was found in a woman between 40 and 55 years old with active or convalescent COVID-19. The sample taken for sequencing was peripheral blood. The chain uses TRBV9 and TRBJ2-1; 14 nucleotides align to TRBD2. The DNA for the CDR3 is TGTGCCAGCAGCTCTCCGGGACTAGCGGGAGCCGGTGAGTTCTTC. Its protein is CASSSPGLAGAGEFF.